These T cell receptor beta chains were read from a single sample in a study of OX40 agonist ivuxolimab in advanced cancers. Assay: immunoSEQ multiplex PCR; the TCRdb copy retains only in-frame clones and omits some. The sample has 65,000 to 100,000 clones, approximately 94% seen once. Material: CD4+ or CD8+ T cells sorted from blood, obtained in a trial of the OX40 agonist ivuxolimab. The receptors here all came from an adult with an advanced solid tumor such as melanoma, head and neck, liver or kidney cancer. Each CDR3 is given with its conserved first and last residue. The D gene is left open where the match is weak. Some rows have no size entry. The others give once, few or many, or a class for an expanded clone.

TRBV19	TRBJ2-1	NA	NA	CASSIDTSPTLYNEQFF	TGTGCCAGTAGTATAGATACTAGCCCCACCCTATACAATGAGCAGTTCTTC
TRBV28	TRBJ2-2	NA	TRBD2	CASRTTSGNTGELFF	TGTGCCAGCAGGACGACTAGCGGGAACACCGGGGAGCTGTTTTTT
TRBV7-3	TRBJ1-2	NA	NA	CASSRNGGDGYTF	TGTGCCAGCAGCCGAAACGGGGGTGATGGCTACACCTTC
TRBV18	TRBJ2-7	NA	NA	CASSPSGPLDEQYF	TGTGCCAGCTCACCTTCGGGCCCCCTGGACGAGCAGTACTTC
TRBV6-5	TRBJ1-1	NA	NA	CASSYSGGLNTEAFF	TGTGCCAGCAGTTACTCCGGGGGATTGAACACTGAAGCTTTCTTT
TRBV6-4	TRBJ1-5	few	NA	CASSEPPGGGHNQPQHF	TGTGCCAGCAGTGAACCTCCGGGGGGGGGCCACAATCAGCCCCAGCATTTT
TRBV7-9	TRBJ2-2	NA	NA	CASRQKSSQNGPGELFF	TGTGCCAGCAGACAAAAGTCGTCCCAGAATGGTCCCGGGGAGCTGTTTTTT
TRBV20-1	TRBJ2-7	NA	NA	CSASESYEQYF	TGCAGTGCTAGTGAGTCATACGAGCAGTACTTC
TRBV19	TRBJ2-3	NA	NA	CASSIEAYASTDTQYF	TGTGCCAGTAGTATTGAGGCCTATGCTAGCACAGATACGCAGTATTTT
TRBV27	TRBJ2-7	NA	NA	CASSLSGTPYEQYF	TGTGCCAGCAGTTTATCGGGGACTCCCTACGAGCAGTACTTC
TRBV28	TRBJ2-5	NA	NA	CASSLGASPKETQYF	TGTGCCAGCAGTTTAGGGGCTAGTCCAAAAGAGACCCAGTACTTC
TRBV28	TRBJ2-1	NA	NA	CASSKDTSSYNEQFF	TGTGCCAGCTCCAAGGACACCAGCTCCTACAATGAGCAGTTCTTC
TRBV4-3	TRBJ2-7	NA	NA	CASSQDRSLEQYF	TGCGCCAGCAGCCAAGATCGATCCCTTGAGCAATACTTC
TRBV10-3	TRBJ1-2	once	NA	CAISESTGNYGYTF	TGTGCCATCAGTGAGTCTACAGGGAACTATGGCTACACCTTC
TRBV4-3	TRBJ2-1	NA	NA	CASSQGEGNEQFF	TGCGCCAGCAGCCAAGGAGAGGGGAATGAGCAGTTCTTC
TRBV27	TRBJ1-5	NA	NA	CASSFSGRGQPQHF	TGTGCCAGCAGTTTTTCAGGGAGGGGGCAGCCCCAGCATTTT
TRBV2	TRBJ1-1	NA	NA	CAREQGVEAFF	TGTGCCAGGGAACAGGGAGTTGAAGCTTTCTTT
TRBV5-6	TRBJ1-1	NA	NA	CASSPSGAGLTEAFF	TGTGCCAGCAGCCCGTCCGGGGCAGGGCTCACTGAAGCTTTCTTT
TRBV7-3	TRBJ2-1	NA	NA	CASSLTQTDYYNEQFF	TGTGCCAGCAGCTTAACGCAGACAGATTATTACAATGAGCAGTTCTTC
TRBV28	TRBJ2-2	NA	NA	CASSLGRNTGELFF	TGTGCCAGCAGTTTGGGACGGAACACCGGGGAGCTGTTTTTT
TRBV11-2	TRBJ1-6	NA	NA	CASHRTASSYNSPLHF	TGTGCCAGCCACAGGACGGCTAGCTCCTATAATTCACCCCTCCACTTT
TRBV15	TRBJ2-7	NA	TRBD2	CATSRDPGLAAGGEQYF	TGTGCCACCAGCAGAGACCCGGGACTAGCGGCCGGCGGAGAGCAGTACTTC
TRBV9	TRBJ2-3	NA	TRBD2	CASSEGLAATDTQYF	TGTGCCAGCAGCGAGGGACTAGCGGCCACAGATACGCAGTATTTT
TRBV5-1	TRBJ2-2	NA	NA	CASSLDVETGELFF	TGCGCCAGCAGCTTGGACGTTGAAACCGGGGAGCTGTTTTTT
TRBV25-1	TRBJ1-1	NA	NA	CASRAGWGTEAFF	TGTGCCAGCAGAGCCGGTTGGGGCACTGAAGCTTTCTTT
TRBV4-2	TRBJ1-2	NA	NA	CASSQVGIDYGYTF	TGTGCCAGCAGCCAAGTGGGTATCGACTATGGCTACACCTTC
TRBV25-1	TRBJ1-5	NA	TRBD1	CASSGTGNQPQHF	TGTGCCAGCAGCGGGACAGGCAATCAGCCCCAGCATTTT
TRBV28	TRBJ2-4	NA	NA	CASRPTGSVDIQYF	TGTGCCAGCAGACCGACAGGTTCGGTGGACATTCAGTACTTC
TRBV11-2	TRBJ2-3	NA	NA	CASSLQGPTDTQYF	TGTGCCAGCAGCCTACAGGGCCCCACAGATACGCAGTATTTT
TRBV11-2	TRBJ2-1	NA	NA	CASSLGSLANNEQFF	TGTGCCAGCAGCTTAGGGAGCCTAGCGAATAATGAGCAGTTCTTC